Following are 25 T cell receptor beta chains from one sample sequenced in a study of healthy donors' naive CD4 and CD8 T cells. A linear amplification protocol produced the TCR libraries from roughly 550 ng of total RNA. TCRdb analysed the reads with MiXCR anew, one entry per CDR3 protein. The sample consists of about 180,000 distinct CDR3 sequences, around 70% of them appearing once. Source material: naive CD4+ and CD8+ T cells sorted from blood, pooled from several donors. The receptors come from a pool of human donors in good health; the sample pools cells from several healthy donors.

The sample holds a few counts of this clonotype. This sequence joins TRBV12-3 or TRBV12-4 and TRBJ2-1, with 9 bases that match TRBD2. The CDR3 length is 13 residues. The V gene end was trimmed by 7 bases and the J gene end by 7 bases; junction bases not matched to a gene: 5. CDR3: CASTAGGPNEQFF. CDR3 nucleotide sequence: TGTGCCAGCACGGCGGGAGGGCCTAATGAGCAGTTCTTC.

Only a few counts were recorded for this clonotype. The chain is built from TRBV27 and TRBJ2-1; tentatively, D is TRBD1 (6 bases). With 5 bases removed from V and 4 bases from J, the gap between germline ends came to 18 bases. This CDR3 has 16 residues. Germline V gene sequence: CDR1 MNHEY, CDR2 SMNVEV (reference sequence). The chain's CDR3 is CASSLLGPGAYNEQFF. DNA for the CDR3: TGTGCCAGCAGTCTATTAGGGCCAGGGGCTTACAATGAGCAGTTCTTC.

This clonotype has only a few counts. For the CDR3, the DNA is TGCAGCGTTGAGACAGTCCTTACCTACAATGAGCAGTTCTTC. Its protein product is CSVETVLTYNEQFF. The V and J genes are TRBV29-1 and TRBJ2-1, with D perhaps TRBD1 (5 bases). Germline V gene lookup returns CDR1 SQVTM and CDR2 ANQGSEA. The CDR3 spans 14 residues. V dropped 3 bases and J dropped 2 bases, with 11 bases sitting between them.

The V call is TRBV27, the J call TRBJ2-1; the match to TRBD1 covers 7 bases. In germline, CDR1 is MNHEY, CDR2 SMNVEV (reference sequence). After removal of 10 bases from V and 5 bases from J, the junction contained 11 bases not matched to a gene. CDR3 length: 14 residues. The CDR3 region is CATNRQGIDNEQFF. The DNA of the CDR3 is TGTGCCACCAATCGACAGGGTATCGACAATGAGCAGTTCTTC.

V gene TRBV12-3 or TRBV12-4 combines with J gene TRBJ2-7, with D perhaps matching TRBD1 (6 bases). Between the trimmed V and J ends, which lost 5 bases and 6 bases, there was a span of 11 bases. The CDR3 totals 12 residues. The CDR3 region is CASSTGTSEQYV. CDR3 coding DNA: TGTGCCAGCAGTACAGGGACAAGCGAGCAGTACGTC.

J is TRBJ1-6 and V is TRBV6-5; TRBD1 matches 9 bases. The J segment lost 7 bases and the V segment lost 6 bases, leaving 10 bases of the junction unmatched. Germline CDR1 reads MNHEY; CDR2 reads SVGAGI. CDR3 length: 16 residues. Here the CDR3 reads CASRPGTGSYNSPLHF. In DNA, the CDR3 is TGTGCCAGCAGGCCCGGGACAGGGAGTTACAATTCACCCCTCCACTTT.

This clonotype was seen a single time. The rearrangement links TRBV10-3 to TRBJ2-1; D call uncertain. In germline, CDR1 is ENHRY, CDR2 SYGVKD. The V end lost 3 bases, the J end lost 5 bases, and 5 bases lay between the germline ends. This CDR3 region has 12 residues. The CDR3 region has the DNA TGTGCCATCAGTGACACTAACAATGAGCAGTTCTTC. This codes for CAISDTNNEQFF.

This clonotype was seen only a few times. The chain employs TRBV6-5 and TRBJ1-2; 7 bases are shared with TRBD1. The CDR3 totals 12 residues. Germline CDR1 and CDR2: MNHEY and SVGAGI. With V trimmed by 4 bases and J by 8 bases, 4 bases remained unmatched. The CDR3 spells CASSFTGDGYTF. DNA of the CDR3: TGTGCCAGCAGTTTCACAGGGGACGGCTACACCTTC.

The rearrangement joins TRBV4-1 to TRBJ2-7, with D possibly called TRBD1 or TRBD2 (5 bases each). The V end lost 1 base, the J end lost 4 bases, and 11 bases lay between the germline ends. The germline gives CDR1 MGHRA, CDR2 YSYEKL. The CDR3 is 14 residues long. The CDR3 loop reads CASSQARGRYEQYF. The CDR3 nucleotides read TGCGCCAGCAGCCAAGCCCGGGGACGTTACGAGCAGTACTTC.

This clonotype was detected once. The chain is built from TRBV6-2 or TRBV6-3 and TRBJ1-2; no firm D call. The length of the CDR3 is 12 residues. CDR1 MNHEY and CDR2 SVGEGT come from the germline V gene. V dropped 2 bases and J dropped 3 bases, with 4 bases sitting between them. In DNA form, the CDR3 reads TGTGCCAGCAGTTACGCGGACTATGGCTACACCTTC. Translation: CASSYADYGYTF.

The rearrangement uses TRBV14 and TRBJ2-1, with 10 bases identical to TRBD2. V dropped 3 bases and J dropped 3; count of bases not matched to a gene: 8. Germline assignment: CDR1 SGHDN and CDR2 FVKESK. This CDR3 is 17 amino acids long. The CDR3, as DNA: TGTGCCAGCAGCCACTCCGGACTAGCGGTATTCTACAATGAGCAGTTCTTC. It yields the protein CASSHSGLAVFYNEQFF.

This clonotype was observed once. V and J are TRBV5-1 and TRBJ2-7; the match to TRBD1 covers 7 bases. Looked up from germline, CDR1 is SGHRS and CDR2 is YFSETQ. The CDR3 runs 16 residues. The ends lost 0 bases at V and 6 bases at J; junction bases unmatched: 12. CDR3 amino acids: CASSLDQGTVTFEQYF. As DNA, the CDR3 is TGCGCCAGCAGCTTGGACCAAGGGACAGTAACATTCGAGCAGTACTTC.

This chain joins TRBV2 and TRBJ2-7, with a possible D match to TRBD2 (5 bases). The CDR3 has 16 amino acids. Germline V gene data show CDR1 as SNHLY and CDR2 as FYNNEI. With 2 bases removed from V and 6 bases from J, the gap between germline ends came to 20 bases. CDR3 sequence: CASSESLASSVSEQYF. The DNA of the CDR3 is TGTGCCAGCAGTGAAAGTCTAGCTAGCAGTGTTTCCGAGCAGTACTTC.

The V and J genes are TRBV29-1 and TRBJ2-5; 11 bases line up with TRBD2. Unmatched junction bases numbered 3, after V lost 5 bases and J lost 1 base. The CDR3 has 14 residues. CDR1 SQVTM and CDR2 ANQGSEA come from the germline V gene. CDR3 nucleotides: TGCAGCGTTCGAGGGACTAGCGGCCAAGAGACCCAGTACTTC. The encoded protein is CSVRGTSGQETQYF.

This clonotype was seen only a few times. This rearrangement joins TRBV20-1 to TRBJ1-6; D is ambiguous. The V end lost 3 bases, the J end lost 1 base, and 4 bases lay between the germline ends. The CDR3 has 13 amino acids. Germline values: CDR1 DFQATT, CDR2 SNEGSKA (reference sequence). The chain's CDR3 is CSARGSYNSPLHF. The CDR3 DNA sequence: TGCAGTGCTAGGGGGTCCTATAATTCACCCCTCCACTTT.

The gene calls are TRBV19 and TRBJ2-2; TRBD2 matches at 8 bases. The CDR3 spans 15 residues. Germline values: CDR1 LNHDA, CDR2 SQIVND (reference sequence). The J segment lost 7 bases and the V segment lost 1 base, leaving 5 bases of the junction unmatched. CDR3 protein: CASSIAGRAGGELFF. The CDR3 DNA reads as TGTGCCAGTAGTATAGCCGGGAGGGCCGGCGGGGAGCTGTTTTTT.

CDR3 sequence: CSVADPEQYF. The CDR3 DNA follows: TGCAGCGTTGCGGATCCCGAGCAGTACTTC. The chain employs TRBV29-1 and TRBJ2-7; D ambiguous. CDR3 length: 10 amino acids. V lost 4 bases to trimming and J lost 6 bases, with 7 bases between them. Germline lookup yields CDR1 SQVTM and CDR2 ANQGSEA.

The chain combines TRBV19 with TRBJ2-4; tentative D call: TRBD2 (6 bases). The CDR3 totals 13 residues. The V and J ends lost 6 bases and 9 bases respectively, with 15 bases between them. Germline CDR1 and CDR2: LNHDA and SQIVND (reference sequence). The CDR3 spells CASSPRTGVIQYF. CDR3 in DNA: TGTGCCAGTAGCCCTCGGACGGGGGTCATTCAGTACTTC.

The chain links TRBV20-1 to TRBJ1-6; D is unresolved. Germline CDR1 DFQATT, CDR2 SNEGSKA (reference sequence). Trimming shortened V by 1 base and J by 7 bases, and 11 bases separated the two germline ends. This CDR3 comprises 14 residues. DNA for the CDR3: TGCAGTGCTAGAGTGGGCGCCGGAAATTCACCCCTCCACTTT. Amino acid sequence: CSARVGAGNSPLHF.

This clonotype was picked up one time. The chain recombines TRBV2 with TRBJ2-7, with TRBD1 as a possible D gene (5 bases). The CDR3 has 16 residues. Per the germline V gene, CDR1 is SNHLY and CDR2 is FYNNEI. V was pared by 1 base and J by 2 bases, with 15 bases between. CDR3 loop: CASSEGRAGLAYEQYF. In DNA, the CDR3 is TGTGCCAGCAGTGAAGGTCGGGCAGGGTTAGCCTACGAGCAGTACTTC.

This sequence joins TRBV2 and TRBJ2-1; the match to TRBD2 covers 10 bases. Germline loops: CDR1 SNHLY, CDR2 FYNNEI. Trimming removed 3 bases from V and 7 bases from J; junction bases left unmatched: 9. CDR3 length: 16 amino acids. The CDR3 loop is CASSESLAGADNEQFF. The CDR3 nucleotides are TGTGCCAGCAGTGAGTCCCTAGCGGGGGCGGATAATGAGCAGTTCTTC.

This clonotype was counted a few times. This chain joins TRBV6-5 and TRBJ1-1; 7 bases align to TRBD1. Germline values: CDR1 MNHEY, CDR2 SVGAGI. With V trimmed by 6 bases and J by 9 bases, 10 bases remained unmatched. There are 13 residues in the CDR3. The CDR3 DNA is TGTGCCAGCAGCCCTTACAGGGGCCCTAAAGCTTTCTTT. This encodes CASSPYRGPKAFF.

The chain has TRBV19 and TRBJ2-3; D is possibly TRBD2 (5 bases). This CDR3 contains 13 residues. CDR1 and CDR2 (germline): LNHDA, SQIVND (reference sequence). V lost 3 bases and J 2 bases, leaving 6 bases between the germline ends. CDR3 DNA: TGTGCCAGTAGTATGGGAGTCACAGATACGCAGTATTTT. Protein product: CASSMGVTDTQYF.

The genes are TRBV29-1 and TRBJ2-7; the match to TRBD2 covers 8 bases. This CDR3 is built from 15 residues. V trimming: 2 bases; J trimming: 3 bases; junction bases outside the gene matches: 9. Germline values: CDR1 SQVTM, CDR2 ANQGSEA. CDR3 amino acids: CSVESLAGGFYEQYF. Here the CDR3 DNA reads TGCAGCGTTGAATCTTTGGCGGGAGGATTCTACGAGCAGTACTTC.

This clonotype was seen once. This chain joins TRBV6-1 and TRBJ1-2; TRBD1 might be the D (5 bases). Germline CDR1 is MNHNS and CDR2 is SASEGT. Trimming pared 3 bases from V and 4 bases from J, leaving 9 bases between. The length of the CDR3 is 13 residues. CDR3 bases: TGTGCCAGCAGTGAGGGACCAATCTATGGCTACACCTTC. Translation gives CASSEGPIYGYTF.